The 18 T cell receptor beta chains below come from one sample, sequenced in a study of shared clonotypes between healthy human individuals (dated by TCRdb to about 2020). The library was obtained by the immunoSEQ multiplex PCR assay. Drawn from immuneACCESS, this table holds only the in-frame rearrangements with V and J called that TCRdb kept. Clones are partly lost; checked studies trace under half to an unresolved V gene and leave the rest unexplained. Across this sample there are approximately 2.4 million clones, with roughly 95% seen only once. Roughly 0.13% of the sample comes from the top ten. The sequenced material came from naive CD4+ T cells sorted from blood. The cell subset or site label of this sample denotes: CD45RA+ positively selected. The source of these receptors is a man aged 18 to 29 in good health.

This chain joins TRBV6-5 and TRBJ1-5; the match to TRBD1 covers 7 bases. The CDR3 sequence is 15 residues long. V shed 6 bases, J shed 6 bases, and the junction held 11 bases outside the gene matches. Germline CDR1 and CDR2: MNHEY and SVGAGI. The CDR3 sequence is CASRRDSLNGQPQHF. DNA of the CDR3: TGTGCCAGCAGGCGGGACAGCCTGAATGGTCAGCCCCAGCATTTT.

The CDR3 DNA reads TGTGCCAGCAGTGAAGGAGGGTTGGGCGAGCAGTACTTC. Translated: CASSEGGLGEQYF. This chain joins TRBV6-1 and TRBJ2-7, with D possibly TRBD2 on 5 matching bases. Per the germline V gene, CDR1 is MNHNS and CDR2 is SASEGT. CDR3 length equals 13 residues. Deletions cut 1 base from V and 6 bases from J, with 10 bases between.

The rearrangement links TRBV6-1 to TRBJ1-4; 7 positions agree with TRBD1. The V gene's germline CDR1 is MNHNS and CDR2 SASEGT. The trim removed 6 bases at V and 13 bases at J, leaving 14 bases unmatched. The CDR3 has 14 residues. CDR3 residues: CASSHRDSDFGLFF. As DNA, the CDR3 is TGTGCCAGCAGCCACCGGGACAGCGATTTTGGACTGTTTTTT.

V gene TRBV11-2 combines with J gene TRBJ1-2; 7 positions agree with TRBD1. Trimming removed 6 bases from V and 5 bases from J; junction bases left unmatched: 12. In germline, CDR1 is SGHAT, CDR2 FQNNGV. CDR3 length: 15 residues. The CDR3 spells CASSWDSRAFYGYTF. CDR3 DNA sequence: TGTGCCAGCAGTTGGGACAGCCGTGCTTTTTATGGCTACACCTTC.

The rearrangement joins TRBV6-1 to TRBJ2-2; TRBD1 might be the D (6 bases). Trimming took off 3 bases at V and 5 bases at J, with 13 bases between the two ends. This CDR3 region has 15 residues. CDR1 MNHNS and CDR2 SASEGT come from the germline V gene. CDR3 bases: TGTGCCAGCAGTGAGCCGGGACAACTGACCGGGGAGCTGTTTTTT. It encodes CASSEPGQLTGELFF.

This chain joins TRBV6-1 and TRBJ2-7; TRBD1 is a possible D gene (6 bases). In germline, CDR1 is MNHNS, CDR2 SASEGT. Trimming removed 2 bases at V and 3 bases at J, with 17 bases between. This CDR3 contains 16 residues. The CDR3 DNA follows: TGTGCCAGCAGTGAATTGGGGGCAGCAGCCCTCTACGAGCAGTACTTC. Translating gives CASSELGAAALYEQYF.

This rearrangement joins TRBV25-1 to TRBJ1-1, with TRBD1 matching over 9 bases. The junction had 9 bases not matched to a gene; V was cut back by 4 bases and J by 0 bases. The germline gives CDR1 MGHDK, CDR2 SYGVNS. The CDR3 has 17 residues. The CDR3: CASSAGTGRPMNTEAFF. In nucleotides, the CDR3 is TGTGCCAGCAGTGCGGGGACAGGGCGTCCAATGAACACTGAAGCTTTCTTT. The full variable domain, with the rest looked up from reference TRBV25-1 and TRBJ1-1, is EADIYQTPRYLVIGTGKKITLECSQTMGHDKMYWYQQDPGMELHLIHYSYGVNSTEKGDLSSESTVSRIRTEHFPLTLESARPSHTSQYLCASSAGTGRPMNTEAFFGQGTRLTVV.

This chain links TRBV4-1 with TRBJ2-5; a weak D match, TRBD1 (6 bases). The V gene's germline CDR1 is MGHRA and CDR2 YSYEKL. Trimming shortened V by 3 bases and J by 5 bases, and 19 bases separated the two germline ends. The CDR3 extends over 16 amino acids. The CDR3 DNA is TGCGCCAGCAGCCAGACCGGGACACTCGAAGGCGAGACCCAGTACTTC. It yields the protein CASSQTGTLEGETQYF.

The chain couples TRBV7-9 to TRBJ1-2, with 8 nucleotides matching TRBD1. Trimming cost V 7 bases and J 5 bases; bases outside gene matches: 9. The CDR3 runs to 14 residues. Germline-derived CDR1 and CDR2 are SEHNR and FQNEAQ (reference sequence). CDR3 residues: CASTRRDRKYGYTF. The CDR3 DNA follows: TGTGCCAGCACCCGAAGGGACAGGAAGTATGGCTACACCTTC.

The chain carries TRBV19 and TRBJ2-2, with TRBD2 identical over 7 bases. V lost 9 bases, J lost 1 base, and 8 bases stayed unmatched. This CDR3 has 15 residues. Germline loops: CDR1 LNHDA, CDR2 SQIVND (reference sequence). The CDR3 bases are TGTGCCAGCGGTCTCGGGACTAAGAACACCGGGGAGCTGTTTTTT. Translated: CASGLGTKNTGELFF.

The J gene is TRBJ2-5, the V gene TRBV7-9, with 11 bases aligning to TRBD2. The CDR3 has 16 residues. Germline-derived CDR1 and CDR2 are SEHNR and FQNEAQ (reference sequence). The V gene end was trimmed by 4 bases and the J gene end by 5 bases; junction bases not matched to a gene: 9. In DNA form, the CDR3 reads TGTGCCAGCAGCTCCTATAATAGCGGGAGGGCGGAGACCCAGTACTTC. This codes for CASSSYNSGRAETQYF.

The rearrangement joins TRBV6-1 to TRBJ2-6; TRBD1 might be the D (5 bases). The CDR3 length is 14 residues. The V gene lost 8 bases and the J gene lost 0 bases, with 8 bases spanning the gap. Looked up from germline, CDR1 is MNHNS and CDR2 is SASEGT. CDR3 loop: CASRQSSGANVLTF. The CDR3, as DNA: TGTGCCAGCCGACAGAGCTCTGGGGCCAACGTCCTGACTTTC.

This clone has a single count. The chain couples TRBV28 to TRBJ2-3, with D hard to call. Trimming removed 1 base at V and 15 bases at J, with 14 bases between. In germline, CDR1 is MDHEN, CDR2 SYDVKM. The CDR3 contains 12 residues. The CDR3 here is CASSLSAGPSYF. The CDR3 nucleotides read TGTGCCAGCAGTTTATCAGCAGGTCCCAGCTATTTT.

This chain links TRBV7-9 with TRBJ2-7; 8 nucleotides align to TRBD1. From germline, CDR1 is SEHNR and CDR2 FQNEAQ (reference sequence). Trimming took 2 bases from V and 5 from J; bases not matched to a gene: 5. This CDR3 is 14 amino acids long. CDR3 nucleotides: TGTGCCAGCAGCTTAACCCAGGGGGCTAACGAGCAGTACTTC. Its translation is CASSLTQGANEQYF.

V is TRBV30 and J is TRBJ2-2; 8 bases fit TRBD1. V shed 3 bases and J 7 bases; nucleotides not matched to a gene: 4. This CDR3 region has 13 residues. Germline lookup yields CDR1 GTSNPN and CDR2 SVGIG (reference sequence). The CDR3 protein is CAWRGQGFGELFF. The CDR3 coding sequence is TGTGCCTGGAGAGGACAGGGTTTCGGGGAGCTGTTTTTT.

This chain uses TRBV5-1 with TRBJ1-6; D is undetermined. This CDR3 spans 15 amino acids. Germline V CDR1 and CDR2: SGHRS, YFSETQ. V shed 1 base and J shed 3 bases, with 8 bases lying between them. CDR3 sequence (DNA): TGCGCCAGCAGCTTGTCGGGCAGCTATAATTCACCCCTCCACTTT. It encodes CASSLSGSYNSPLHF.

The chain is built from TRBV27 and TRBJ2-1; 7 bases fit TRBD1. The trim removed 3 bases at V and 3 bases at J, leaving 5 bases unmatched. The germline V gene encodes CDR1 MNHEY and CDR2 SMNVEV (reference sequence). There are 15 residues in the CDR3. CDR3 coding DNA: TGTGCCAGCAGTTTTGCGGACAGGCTCTACAATGAGCAGTTCTTC. Its translation is CASSFADRLYNEQFF.

V is TRBV5-4 and J is TRBJ2-5; D call uncertain. The V gene's germline CDR1 is SGHNT and CDR2 YYREEE (reference sequence). V was shortened by 2 bases and J by 0 bases, with 14 bases between the two germline ends. The CDR3 length is 16 residues. Here the CDR3 DNA reads TGTGCCAGCAGCTTTTACGCGACGGAAAACCAAGAGACCCAGTACTTC. This translates into CASSFYATENQETQYF.